Listed below are T cell receptor beta chains from one sample, sequenced in a study of T-cell memory formation after mild COVID-19. TCRdb re-called the 5' RACE reads with MiXCR, one entry per CDR3 protein. Among 500,000 to 650,000 distinct CDR3 sequences, roughly 21% were seen once, and the ten largest hold under 8.5%. The sample taken for sequencing was PBMCs or a T cell subset sorted from them (not recorded which). These receptors were obtained from an adult woman who had mild COVID-19 (a few samples of this study predate the infection). Cell type and time point are not known. The CDR3 runs from the conserved cysteine through the conserved F or W. Fields, in order: V gene, J gene, CDR3 protein.

>TRBV14|TRBJ2-7
CASSQVGTAYEQYF
>TRBV7-2|TRBJ1-3
CASSSQPPGASSGNTIYF
>TRBV4-3|TRBJ1-4
CASSQDNQNEKLFF
>TRBV5-4|TRBJ2-7
CASSLAKASGSNEQYF
>TRBV12-3/TRBV12-4|TRBJ2-2
CASDFHRMGGELFF
>TRBV11-2|TRBJ2-1
CASSPSLAGGRGEQFF
>TRBV6-5|TRBJ2-2
CASSSIQGTGELFF
>TRBV12-3/TRBV12-4|TRBJ1-1
CASSPRLPVGTEAFF
>TRBV4-1|TRBJ1-1
CASSQEGPQVGTEAFF
>TRBV20-1|TRBJ2-7
CSARDRPNYEQYF